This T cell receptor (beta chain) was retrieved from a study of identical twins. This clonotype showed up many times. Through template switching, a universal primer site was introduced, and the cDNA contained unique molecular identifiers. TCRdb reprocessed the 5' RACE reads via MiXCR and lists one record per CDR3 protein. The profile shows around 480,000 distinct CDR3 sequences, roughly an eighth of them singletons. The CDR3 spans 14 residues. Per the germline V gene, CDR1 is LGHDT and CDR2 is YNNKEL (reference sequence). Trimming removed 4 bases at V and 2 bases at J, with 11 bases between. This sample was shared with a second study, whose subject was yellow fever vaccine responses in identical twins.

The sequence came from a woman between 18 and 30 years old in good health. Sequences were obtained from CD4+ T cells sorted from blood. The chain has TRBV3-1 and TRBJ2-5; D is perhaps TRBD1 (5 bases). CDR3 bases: TGTGCCAGCAGCCGTAACAGGAATCAAGAGACCCAGTACTTC. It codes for CASSRNRNQETQYF.